What follows describes a single T cell receptor beta chain. Time point denoted: peripheral blood 6 weeks after treatment start. The cohort comprised individuals with locally advanced or metastatic urothelial carcinoma. This record comes from a study of PD-L1 blockade in urothelial cancer. Study information: Blood samples had a median of 141,255 T cells.

Generated by immunoSEQ multiplex PCR, the TCRdb table keeps only in-frame clones and is missing some. The profile covers 45,000 to 60,000 clones, with more than 75% appearing a single time and approximately 2.5% taken by the ten largest. The TCR originated in a man aged 55-75 years with urothelial cancer. The sequences come from PBMCs, collected around atezolizumab (anti-PD-L1) treatment.

The CDR3 coding sequence is TGTGCCAGTAGTATCGGACAGGGAGGTTTCTTT. This gives the protein CASSIGQGGFF. The genes are TRBV19 and TRBJ1-1; the match to TRBD1 covers 8 bases. The CDR3 covers 11 residues. CDR1 and CDR2 (germline): LNHDA, SQIVND (reference sequence). With V trimmed by 3 bases and J by 13 bases, 4 bases remained unmatched.